The source of this TCR beta chain is a study of shared clonotypes between healthy human individuals. Germline loops: CDR1 PRHDT, CDR2 FYEKMQ (reference sequence). The CDR3 is 15 residues long. The J segment lost 2 bases and the V segment lost 3 bases, leaving 6 bases of the junction unmatched. Naive CD8 isolation took CD45RO-negative cells positively selected for CCR7 and excluded terminally differentiated effector memory CD45RA+ cells. Data came from immunoSEQ multiplex PCR; TCRdb stores just in-frame clones and leaves some out. The data hold some 1,900,000 clones, with over 85% observed a single time.

This chain joins TRBV13 and TRBJ2-5; TRBD1 matches at 7 bases. Sequencing was carried out using naive CD8+ T cells sorted from blood. The sequence derives from a man between 18 and 29 years old in good health. The CDR3 protein is CASSFLGQLQETQYF. The CDR3 bases are TGTGCCAGCAGCTTTTTGGGACAGCTTCAAGAGACCCAGTACTTC.